The present T cell receptor (beta chain) was sequenced within a study of cytomegalovirus exposure and HLA in healthy donors. Remarks on this clone: No antigen is known for it.

Trimming stripped 5 bases from V and 7 bases from J, with 15 bases between. Germline lookup yields CDR1 MNHNY and CDR2 SVGAGI (reference sequence). The CDR3 is made up of 15 amino acids. Primers included in the PCR were 60 Vbeta and 13 Jbeta primers. The data were produced by immunoSEQ multiplex PCR, yet TCRdb's version contains in-frame clones alone and is incomplete. The sample holds around 79,000 clones, 60% to 75% seen once. Study-wide findings and caveats: The study designated 160 or so TCR beta chains cytomegalovirus-associated. Reportedly, TCR beta sequences accurately predicted HLA-A and HLA-B alleles in most subjects. Whilst most TCR sequences proved rare, a subset of public TCRs occurred across many donors.

This receptor was identified in a woman between 40 and 55 years old in good health and CMV-seropositive. The specimen sequenced was PBMCs. The genes are TRBV6-6 and TRBJ1-6; D unresolved. The DNA for the CDR3 is TGTGCCAGCAGTACCCTCGAGGGTCTAAATTCACCCCTCCACTTT. This translates into CASSTLEGLNSPLHF.